A single sample is the source of the 9 T cell receptor beta chains below, sequenced in a study of T cell changes during pregnancy in multiple sclerosis. The assay was immunoSEQ multiplex PCR, and TCRdb's table has in-frame clones only and misses some. This table has some 76,000 clones, about nine tenths appearing once. This material consisted of CD4+ T cells from peripheral blood mononuclear cells, taken after pregnancy. These receptors originate from a female donor with multiple sclerosis, enrolled in a pregnancy study.

The chain employs TRBV5-1 and TRBJ2-2; D gene ambiguous. The CDR3 has 15 amino acids. The V end was cut by 2 bases, the J end by 2 bases, with 10 bases between. The germline V gene encodes CDR1 SGHRS and CDR2 YFSETQ. CDR3 in amino acids: CASSFAARNTGELFF. The CDR3 nucleotides read TGCGCCAGCAGCTTCGCCGCGCGAAACACCGGGGAGCTGTTTTTT.

This chain joins TRBV10-3 and TRBJ2-5; TRBD1 might be the D (5 bases). The DNA matches TRBJ2-7 better at its end, which makes the J call doubtful. Germline V lookup: CDR1 ENHRY, CDR2 SYGVKD. The CDR3 totals 13 residues. CDR3 coding DNA: TGTGCCATCAGTGAGTCCGACAGATACGAGCAGTACTTC. It encodes CAISESDRYEQYF.

This clone was observed a single time. The chain links TRBV10-3 to TRBJ2-7; 8 bases fit TRBD1. The V gene end was trimmed by 0 bases and the J gene end by 3 bases; junction bases not matched to a gene: 1. Germline V gene lookup returns CDR1 ENHRY and CDR2 SYGVKD. The CDR3 is 14 residues long. CDR3 nucleotides: TGTGCCATCAGTGAGTCGGACAGGGTCTACGAGCAGTACTTC. The encoded protein is CAISESDRVYEQYF.

The CDR3 is CASRRPTGATNEQFF. The CDR3, as DNA: TGTGCCAGCCGCCGACCGACAGGAGCCACCAATGAGCAGTTCTTC. The chain is built from TRBV27 and TRBJ2-1; weak D call: TRBD1 (6 bases). This CDR3 region has 15 residues. CDR1 and CDR2 (germline): MNHEY, SMNVEV (reference sequence). The germline V and J ends were trimmed by 8 bases and 6 bases, with 20 bases remaining between them.

The chain uses TRBV14 and TRBJ2-3; a possible D gene is TRBD1 (5 bases). V lost 2 bases to trimming and J lost 4 bases, with 13 bases between them. Germline CDR1 and CDR2: SGHDN and FVKESK. The CDR3 sequence is 15 residues long. CDR3 coding DNA: TGTGCCAGCAGCCAAAGGCGACAAGGGGCAGATACGCAGTATTTT. This gives the protein CASSQRRQGADTQYF.

The genes are TRBV5-1 and TRBJ1-4; TRBD1 aligns across 12 bases. CDR3 length: 20 residues. Trimming took 4 bases from V and 3 from J; bases not matched to a gene: 16. The germline V gene has CDR1 SGHRS and CDR2 YFSETQ. The CDR3 DNA is TGCGCCAGCAGCGAATTTGGGACAGGGGGCAGAATGAGAGCTAATGAAAAACTGTTTTTT. Its protein is CASSEFGTGGRMRANEKLFF.

V is TRBV10-2 and J is TRBJ1-1; no reliable D call. The CDR3 sequence is 12 residues long. In germline, CDR1 is WSHSY, CDR2 SAAADI. Trimming shortened V by 8 bases and J by 1 base, and 8 bases separated the two germline ends. The CDR3 DNA reads as TGCGCCAGCCTCAGAGGGAACACTGAAGCTTTCTTT. Amino acid sequence: CASLRGNTEAFF.

This chain links TRBV28 with TRBJ2-7, with D possibly matching TRBD1 (5 bases). Germline values: CDR1 MDHEN, CDR2 SYDVKM. Trimming removed 7 bases from V and 2 bases from J, with 15 bases in between. The CDR3 has 14 amino acids. The CDR3 reads CASIRGNAAYEQYF. CDR3 coding DNA: TGTGCCAGCATAAGGGGAAATGCAGCCTACGAGCAGTACTTC.

The gene calls are TRBV27 and TRBJ2-7, with D perhaps matching TRBD2 (5 bases). Germline assignment: CDR1 MNHEY and CDR2 SMNVEV (reference sequence). The CDR3 sequence is 14 residues long. Trimming removed 4 bases at V and 4 bases at J, with 14 bases between. CDR3 sequence reads: CASSSLAWGYEQYF. The CDR3 nucleotides are TGTGCCAGCAGTTCCCTAGCTTGGGGTTACGAGCAGTACTTC.